These T cell receptor beta chains were read from a single sample in a study of shared clonotypes between healthy human individuals. Some clones are missing from TCRdb's copy, which holds only in-frame ones; the method was immunoSEQ multiplex PCR. The sample holds 1.4 million or so clones; approximately 98.5% are singletons and the top ten take roughly 0.36%. Input material: naive CD4+ T cells sorted from blood. The receptors derive from a man aged 30 to 45 in good health. Both conserved end residues are part of each CDR3.

>TRBV15|TRBJ2-3
CATSRDRGVDTQYF
>TRBV4-1|TRBJ1-5
CASSQGRVRVWQPQHF
>TRBV12-5|TRBJ2-3
CASAAGWRQSTDTQYF
>TRBV7-2|TRBJ2-1
CASERTTGYNEQFF
>TRBV9|TRBJ2-3
CASSVSSTDTQYF
>TRBV7-6|TRBJ2-7
CASSGRRGGEQYF
>TRBV28|TRBJ2-7
CASSFSGVAAEQYF
>TRBV10-3|TRBJ2-6
CAIKASGANVLTF
>TRBV2|TRBJ2-2
CASSGYSLTGELFF
>TRBV7-9|TRBJ2-7
CASSSIGYEQYF
>TRBV18|TRBJ2-1
CASSQTDEQFF
>TRBV5-5|TRBJ2-7
CASSPSMDEQYF
>TRBV7-9|TRBJ1-5
CASSLKQGGDQPQHF
>TRBV14|TRBJ2-1
CASSQQQGISNEQFF
>TRBV7-7|TRBJ1-3
CASSPDRVGGNTIYF
>TRBV5-1|TRBJ2-2
CASSLGSSDTGELFF
>TRBV6-5|TRBJ2-7
CASSYDPGSSYEQYF
>TRBV7-9|TRBJ2-4
CASSSPTGVQNIQYF
>TRBV7-2|TRBJ2-7
CASSRIPGQGLYEQYF
>TRBV5-4|TRBJ2-7
CASSLAPGERYEQYF
>TRBV6-4|TRBJ1-1
CASSFSLTGLNTEAFF
>TRBV10-3|TRBJ1-5
CAIGQGNQPQHF
>TRBV19|TRBJ1-2
CASSIRRAEYGYTF
>TRBV4-3|TRBJ2-1
CASSQASGRINEQFF
>TRBV5-5|TRBJ2-2
CASSLGAGLVGELFF
>TRBV10-3|TRBJ1-2
CAISSGGRDYGYTF